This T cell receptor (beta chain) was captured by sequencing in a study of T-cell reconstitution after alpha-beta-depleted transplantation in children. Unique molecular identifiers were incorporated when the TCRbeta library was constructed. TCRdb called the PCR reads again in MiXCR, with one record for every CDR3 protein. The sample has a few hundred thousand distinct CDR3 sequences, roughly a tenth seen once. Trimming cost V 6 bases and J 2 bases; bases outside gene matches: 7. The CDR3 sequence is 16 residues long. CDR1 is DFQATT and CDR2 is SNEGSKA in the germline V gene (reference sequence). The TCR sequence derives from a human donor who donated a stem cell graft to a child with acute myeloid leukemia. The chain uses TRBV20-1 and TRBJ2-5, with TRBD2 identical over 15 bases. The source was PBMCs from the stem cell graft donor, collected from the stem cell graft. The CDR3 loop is CSAGGTSGGMQETQYF. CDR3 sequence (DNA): TGCAGTGCCGGCGGGACTAGCGGGGGGATGCAAGAGACCCAGTACTTC.